Presented here are 26 T cell receptor beta chains from one specimen sequenced in a study of blood T cell repertoires in COVID-19. Produced via immunoSEQ multiplex PCR; TCRdb's table is partial and in-frame only. Of under 200,000 clones in the sample, about four fifths were seen once. Source material: peripheral blood. All receptors come from a man between 18 and 35 years old with active or convalescent COVID-19.

The chain combines TRBV6-5 with TRBJ1-2; weak D call: TRBD1 (5 bases). Trimming shortened V by 0 bases and J by 2 bases, and 10 bases separated the two germline ends. Germline loops: CDR1 MNHEY, CDR2 SVGAGI. The CDR3 spans 15 residues. The CDR3 DNA reads TGTGCCAGCAGTTACTCGATTGGGGGGAACTATGGCTACACCTTC. Protein sequence: CASSYSIGGNYGYTF.

This clone was counted at least ten times. V gene TRBV9 combines with J gene TRBJ1-1, with TRBD1 as a possible D gene (5 bases). There are 14 residues in the CDR3. With 4 bases removed from V and 3 bases from J, the gap between germline ends came to 13 bases. Looked up from germline, CDR1 is SGDLS and CDR2 is YYNGEE. The CDR3 region is CASSPTGTDTEAFF. The CDR3 DNA is TGTGCCAGCAGCCCAACAGGCACCGACACTGAAGCTTTCTTT.

This sequence joins TRBV29-1 and TRBJ2-1; 12 nucleotides agree with TRBD2. The germline gives CDR1 SQVTM, CDR2 ANQGSEA. CDR3 length: 15 residues. V gave up 2 bases and J gave up 5 bases; unmatched junction bases: 4. The chain's CDR3 is CSVEPPSGGDNEQFF. In DNA form, the CDR3 reads TGCAGCGTTGAACCACCTAGCGGGGGGGACAATGAGCAGTTCTTC.

This clone is medium-sized. The chain links TRBV5-4 to TRBJ2-7; weak D call: TRBD2 (6 bases). The CDR3 contains 15 residues. The V gene lost 0 bases and the J gene lost 6 bases, with 16 bases spanning the gap. The germline V gene encodes CDR1 SGHNT and CDR2 YYREEE (reference sequence). The DNA of the CDR3 is TGTGCCAGCAGCTTGGGAGCGGGTCCAAAGGGCGAGCAGTACTTC. As protein: CASSLGAGPKGEQYF.

The genes are TRBV6-5 and TRBJ2-1, with 8 bases identical to TRBD1. The CDR3 has 15 residues. Per the germline V gene, CDR1 is MNHEY and CDR2 is SVGAGI. Germline trimming cut 4 bases from V and 7 bases from J; bases unmatched to any gene: 9. CDR3 nucleotides: TGTGCCAGCAGTTCCTGGGACAGGAAGGGTAATGAGCAGTTCTTC. Translation gives CASSSWDRKGNEQFF.

There are a few counts of this clone. V gene TRBV10-2 combines with J gene TRBJ1-1; D ambiguous. The CDR3 is made up of 14 amino acids. Trimming shortened V by 7 bases and J by 3 bases, and 15 bases separated the two germline ends. The germline V gene has CDR1 WSHSY and CDR2 SAAADI. CDR3 DNA: TGCGCCAGCAAGGAGGGTGGGCAGTACACTGAAGCTTTCTTT. It yields the protein CASKEGGQYTEAFF.

This clone has ten or more counts. This chain connects TRBV7-9 to TRBJ2-7; TRBD2 agrees at 8 bases. There are 14 residues in the CDR3. The junction had 5 bases not matched to a gene; V was cut back by 3 bases and J by 4 bases. CDR1 and CDR2 from the germline V gene are SEHNR and FQNEAQ (reference sequence). The CDR3 DNA reads as TGTGCCAGCAGCTTGACCAGCGGGGGATACGAGCAGTACTTC. Translating gives CASSLTSGGYEQYF.

The chain is built from TRBV6-1 and TRBJ1-5; no clear D gene. Per germline, CDR1 MNHNS and CDR2 SASEGT. The ends were cut back, 2 bases at V and 0 bases at J, with 11 bases in the middle. The length of the CDR3 is 16 residues. CDR3 amino acids: CASSELSGYSNQPQHF. As DNA, the CDR3 is TGTGCCAGCAGTGAACTCAGCGGTTATAGCAATCAGCCCCAGCATTTT.

The V gene is TRBV19, the J gene TRBJ1-1; no clear D gene. Germline CDR1 and CDR2: LNHDA and SQIVND (reference sequence). Trimming shortened V by 10 bases and J by 1 base, and 13 bases separated the two germline ends. The CDR3 contains 13 residues. CDR3 sequence reads: CATQDTPNTEAFF. Here the CDR3 DNA reads TGTGCCACCCAAGACACACCGAACACTGAAGCTTTCTTT.

The CDR3 DNA reads as TGTGCCATCAGTGAGTCGATTGGGGGGGATAGCAATCAGCCCCAGCATTTT. Translating gives CAISESIGGDSNQPQHF. The chain has TRBV10-3 and TRBJ1-5, with D maybe TRBD1 (5 bases). V lost 0 bases and J lost 0, with 12 bases in between. The CDR3 totals 17 residues. Germline V gene sequence: CDR1 ENHRY, CDR2 SYGVKD.

The J gene is TRBJ1-1, the V gene TRBV4-2; D is perhaps TRBD1 (5 bases). There are 13 residues in the CDR3. Trimming left V 1 base short and J 6 bases short, with 9 bases between. Germline values: CDR1 LGHNA, CDR2 YNFKEQ. CDR3 protein: CASSQAGFSEAFF. CDR3 DNA sequence: TGTGCCAGCAGCCAAGCAGGGTTTTCTGAAGCTTTCTTT.

The chain joins TRBV5-6 to TRBJ2-7; 8 positions match TRBD1. The V gene end was trimmed by 4 bases and the J gene end by 2 bases; junction bases not matched to a gene: 2. This CDR3 spans 13 amino acids. CDR1 and CDR2 from the germline V gene are SGHDT and YYEEEE. CDR3 sequence: CASSGQGTYEQYF. DNA of the CDR3: TGTGCCAGCAGCGGACAGGGAACCTACGAGCAGTACTTC.

CDR3 nucleotide sequence: TGTGCCATCAGTGAGACCACAGAAGGCAATCAGCCCCAGCATTTT. Amino acid sequence: CAISETTEGNQPQHF. The chain carries TRBV10-3 and TRBJ1-5, with no clear D. CDR1 and CDR2 from the germline V gene are ENHRY and SYGVKD. There are 15 residues in the CDR3. V lost 2 bases, J lost 2 bases, and 10 bases lay in between.

This CDR3 reads CASSPLAGPSIEQFF. CDR3 DNA: TGTGCCAGCAGCCCTCTAGCGGGGCCTTCTATTGAGCAGTTCTTC. The chain has TRBV7-2 and TRBJ2-1; 9 bases line up with TRBD2. Per the germline V gene, CDR1 is SGHTA and CDR2 is FQGNSA. The CDR3 length is 15 residues. V lost 5 bases and J lost 9; bases outside the gene matches: 11. The variable domain in full, completed from reference TRBV7-2 and TRBJ2-1, reads GAGVSQSPSNKVTEKGKDVELRCDPISGHTALYWYRQSLGQGLEFLIYFQGNSAPDKSGLPSDRFSAERTGGSVSTLTIQRTQQEDSAVYLCASSPLAGPSIEQFFGPGTRLTVL.

The CDR3 loop is CATCTWTTTNEKLFF. DNA for the CDR3: TGTGCCACCTGCACGTGGACTACAACTAATGAAAAACTGTTTTTT. This chain connects TRBV24-1 to TRBJ1-4; D gene ambiguous. Trimming pared 9 bases from V and 0 bases from J, leaving 13 bases between. The CDR3 contains 15 residues. Germline CDR1 KGHDR, CDR2 SFDVKD.

This clone was detected only once. This chain links TRBV4-1 with TRBJ2-2; perhaps TRBD2 as D (6 bases). Germline loops: CDR1 MGHRA, CDR2 YSYEKL. The CDR3 totals 15 residues. V lost 4 bases to trimming and J lost 4 bases, with 13 bases between them. In nucleotides, the CDR3 is TGCGCCAGCAGCCCCAAGACCGGGGGCACCGGGGAGCTGTTTTTT. Its protein product is CASSPKTGGTGELFF.

The genes are TRBV9 and TRBJ2-3, with 8 nucleotides matching TRBD2. This CDR3 comprises 15 residues. From germline, CDR1 is SGDLS and CDR2 YYNGEE. V shed 4 bases and J 4 bases; nucleotides not matched to a gene: 8. CDR3 sequence (DNA): TGTGCCAGCAGCCCGGGACTAGTGTTTCCAGATACGCAGTATTTT. Translating it yields CASSPGLVFPDTQYF.

Only one count was recorded for this clone. V is TRBV29-1 and J is TRBJ1-2; D not resolved. CDR1 is SQVTM and CDR2 is ANQGSEA in the germline V gene. The CDR3 extends over 12 amino acids. Trimming cost V 2 bases and J 4 bases, with 8 bases left between them. CDR3 DNA sequence: TGCAGCGTTGAAAGGCAGGTCTATGGCTACACCTTC. Translated, it gives CSVERQVYGYTF.

The chain couples TRBV19 to TRBJ2-1; 8 bases fit TRBD2. Looked up from germline, CDR1 is LNHDA and CDR2 is SQIVND (reference sequence). CDR3 length: 14 residues. J was trimmed by 9 bases and V by 5 bases; bases with no gene match: 9. The CDR3 sequence: CASSYREGYGEQFF. The DNA of the CDR3 is TGTGCCAGTAGTTACCGGGAGGGGTACGGTGAGCAGTTCTTC.

The chain recombines TRBV7-2 with TRBJ1-5; perhaps TRBD1 as D (6 bases). The V end was cut by 1 base, the J end by 2 bases, with 9 bases between. This CDR3 has 15 amino acids. Germline V gene lookup returns CDR1 SGHTA and CDR2 FQGNSA. CDR3 nucleotide sequence: TGTGCCAGCAGCTTAGGATGGACAGGCAATCAGCCCCAGCATTTT. Its protein is CASSLGWTGNQPQHF.

The chain is built from TRBV5-1 and TRBJ2-5; TRBD2 aligns across 13 bases. Germline assignment: CDR1 SGHRS and CDR2 YFSETQ. J gave up 4 bases and V 5 bases, and 5 bases lay outside the gene matches. The CDR3 runs to 15 residues. CDR3 DNA: TGCGCCAGCAGATGGACTAGCGGGAGTAGAGAGACCCAGTACTTC. Translated, it gives CASRWTSGSRETQYF.

This clone appeared once. The chain has TRBV10-1 and TRBJ2-7; a weak D match, TRBD1 (5 bases). Per germline, CDR1 WNHNN and CDR2 SYGVQD (reference sequence). The ends were cut back, 2 bases at V and 3 bases at J, with 14 bases in the middle. The length of the CDR3 is 15 residues. This CDR3 reads CASSEGAPGNYEQYF. CDR3 nucleotide sequence: TGCGCCAGCAGTGAGGGGGCCCCCGGCAACTACGAGCAGTACTTC.

The chain is built from TRBV9 and TRBJ2-6; D is unresolved. Germline V gene lookup returns CDR1 SGDLS and CDR2 YYNGEE. This CDR3 contains 16 residues. Trimming took off 3 bases at V and 0 bases at J, with 10 bases between the two ends. The CDR3 reads CASSGAPSSGANVLTF. The CDR3 nucleotides are TGTGCCAGCAGCGGGGCACCGAGCTCTGGGGCCAACGTCCTGACTTTC.

The V call is TRBV5-4, the J call TRBJ2-2, with TRBD2 identical over 10 bases. Trimming at V came to 5 bases and at J to 4 bases, leaving 2 bases not matched to a gene. Germline lookup yields CDR1 SGHNT and CDR2 YYREEE (reference sequence). This CDR3 has 14 amino acids. The CDR3 loop reads CASRLAGTTGELFF. For the CDR3, the DNA is TGTGCCAGCAGACTAGCGGGGACCACCGGGGAGCTGTTTTTT.

This clone has a handful of counts. The chain uses TRBV3-1 (or the pseudogene TRBV3-2) and TRBJ2-5; 7 bases are a match to TRBD1. Germline trimming cut 4 bases from V and 0 bases from J; bases unmatched to any gene: 2. CDR3 length: 14 residues. CDR1 is LGHDT and CDR2 is YNNKEL in the germline V gene (reference sequence). CDR3 sequence: CASSLRGYQETQYF. The CDR3 region has the DNA TGTGCCAGCAGCCTCAGGGGGTACCAAGAGACCCAGTACTTC.

V is TRBV23-1 and J is TRBJ2-3; 11 nucleotides match TRBD1. TRBV23-1 is assigned to the ORF class and has an uncertain function. V was clipped by 0 bases and J by 3 bases; unmatched bases: 2. The CDR3 contains 16 residues. The CDR3 coding sequence is TGCGCCAGCAGTCAATCCGGGACAGGGGGAACAGATACGCAGTATTTT. Translating gives CASSQSGTGGTDTQYF.